This T cell receptor (beta chain) was retrieved from a study of cytotoxic CD8 clonotypes in ibrutinib-treated CLL. The CDR3 totals 16 residues. Germline V gene sequence: CDR1 SGDLS, CDR2 YYNGEE. Trimming left V 0 bases short and J 2 bases short, with 12 bases between. Produced via immunoSEQ multiplex PCR; TCRdb's table is partial and in-frame only. The sample has roughly 330,000 clones, 67% seen once. The TCR originated in a human donor with chronic lymphocytic leukemia. This specimen consisted of PBMCs, obtained after 36 months of ibrutinib treatment. The chain links TRBV9 to TRBJ2-1, with D perhaps matching TRBD1 or TRBD2 (5 bases each). The CDR3 region has the DNA TGTGCCAGCAGCGTAGGAGCGATGGGGGCCTACAATGAGCAGTTCTTC. Translating gives CASSVGAMGAYNEQFF.